Only a few counts were recorded for the clone carrying this T cell receptor beta chain. These data originate in a study of beta chain features in type 1 diabetes. Every isolated RNA sample was fully reverse transcribed, so sequencing captured expressed TCRB transcripts. The protocol was immunoSEQ multiplex PCR, while the TCRdb copy is restricted to in-frame clones and leaves out a portion. Here the sample spans 350,000 to 400,000 clones, roughly 16% being singletons. V dropped 4 bases and J dropped 2; count of bases not matched to a gene: 6. CDR1 is MDHEN, CDR2 SYDVKM, per germline. The CDR3 sequence is 15 residues long.

The chain combines TRBV28 with TRBJ2-3; 7 nucleotides line up with TRBD2. This TCR was recovered from a woman younger than 35 in good health. The source material was naive CD4+ T cells from blood. The DNA for the CDR3 is TGTGCCAGCAGTTCAGCCAGCGGGGTCACAGATACGCAGTATTTT. Protein product: CASSSASGVTDTQYF.